These 27 T cell receptor beta chains came from one sample sequenced in a study of control samples from healthy donors and cancer patients. Here immunoSEQ multiplex PCR was the method, and the copy in TCRdb shows in-frame clones only, minus some. The sample has around 70,000 clones; more than 70% are singletons. Sequenced input: PBMCs. Source of these receptors: a woman aged 50 to 60 with head and neck cancer.

V and J are TRBV7-2 and TRBJ2-7, with a possible D match to TRBD1 (6 bases). From germline, CDR1 is SGHTA and CDR2 FQGNSA. The CDR3 has 14 amino acids. V was clipped by 5 bases and J by 3 bases, with 14 bases between them. The CDR3 protein is CASSPRTAVYEQYF. CDR3 sequence (DNA): TGTGCCAGCAGCCCCAGGACAGCAGTCTACGAGCAGTACTTC.

V is TRBV10-2 and J is TRBJ1-2; possible D gene TRBD1, 5 bases. This CDR3 comprises 13 residues. Germline assignment: CDR1 WSHSY and CDR2 SAAADI. Trimming took 3 bases from V and 4 from J, leaving 9 bases between them. The CDR3 sequence is CASSDPGAYGYTF. CDR3 bases: TGCGCCAGCAGTGACCCCGGGGCCTATGGCTACACCTTC.

The chain couples TRBV4-3 to TRBJ2-3, with D possibly TRBD1 on 5 matching bases. The CDR3 spans 16 residues. The germline V gene has CDR1 LGHNA and CDR2 YSLEER. Deletions cut 1 base from V and 0 bases from J, with 11 bases between. In nucleotides, the CDR3 is TGCGCCAGCAGCCAAGCTTTACAGGTTAGCACAGATACGCAGTATTTT. Its protein is CASSQALQVSTDTQYF.

The chain recombines TRBV3-1 (or the pseudogene TRBV3-2) with TRBJ2-1; perhaps TRBD1 as D (7 bases). Trimming stripped 4 bases from V and 9 bases from J, with 19 bases between. The germline gives CDR1 LGHDT, CDR2 YNNKEL (reference sequence). The CDR3 consists of 15 residues. CDR3 in amino acids: CASSRRSGGGTEQFF. The CDR3 region has the DNA TGTGCCAGCAGCCGCAGATCCGGAGGGGGCACTGAGCAGTTCTTC.

The rearrangement links TRBV7-3 to TRBJ2-6; a weak D match, TRBD1 (6 bases). CDR3 length: 16 amino acids. The ends were cut back, 5 bases at V and 0 bases at J, with 11 bases in the middle. Per the germline V gene, CDR1 is SGHTA and CDR2 is FQGTGA. CDR3 coding DNA: TGTGCCAGCAGCCCACAGGGAAACTCTGGGGCCAACGTCCTGACTTTC. Residues: CASSPQGNSGANVLTF. Drawing the rest from reference TRBV7-3 and TRBJ2-6, the complete variable domain is GAGVSQTPSNKVTEKGKYVELRCDPISGHTALYWYRQSLGQGPEFLIYFQGTGAADDSGLPNDRFFAVRPEGSVSTLKIQRTERGDSAVYLCASSPQGNSGANVLTFGAGSRLTVL.

The chain has TRBV6-1 and TRBJ1-1, with D hard to call. The CDR3 is made up of 16 amino acids. The V end lost 0 bases, the J end lost 1 base, and 12 bases lay between the germline ends. Germline V gene sequence: CDR1 MNHNS, CDR2 SASEGT. The CDR3 coding sequence is TGTGCCAGCAGTGAAGCCGCCAGCTTCAGGAACACTGAAGCTTTCTTT. This gives the protein CASSEAASFRNTEAFF.

This clone was detected only a few times. V gene TRBV7-6 combines with J gene TRBJ1-1; tentatively, D is TRBD1 (5 bases). The CDR3 length is 15 residues. V shed 1 base and J shed 3 bases, with 12 bases lying between them. Germline lookup yields CDR1 SGHVS and CDR2 FNYEAQ. The CDR3 loop is CASSLVSAGDTEAFF. In DNA form, the CDR3 reads TGTGCCAGCAGCTTAGTGTCGGCGGGGGACACTGAAGCTTTCTTT.

The chain is built from TRBV5-1 and TRBJ1-6; possibly TRBD1 for D (6 bases). Germline-derived CDR1 and CDR2 are SGHRS and YFSETQ. Trimming took 9 bases from V and 6 from J, leaving 13 bases between them. This CDR3 has 13 residues. DNA of the CDR3: TGCGCCACCCGGGGGGCCTTTAATTCACCCCTCCACTTT. Its protein is CATRGAFNSPLHF. Filled out from reference TRBV5-1 and TRBJ1-6, the complete variable domain reads KAGVTQTPRYLIKTRGQQVTLSCSPISGHRSVSWYQQTPGQGLQFLFEYFSETQRNKGNFPGRFSGRQFSNSRSEMNVSTLELGDSALYLCATRGAFNSPLHFGNGTRLTVT.

This clone was seen once. This rearrangement joins TRBV5-3 to TRBJ1-2; 8 nucleotides agree with TRBD1. TRBV5-3 is recorded as an ORF, its role being uncertain. The CDR3 runs to 14 residues. J gave up 6 bases and V 10 bases, and 14 bases lay outside the gene matches. The CDR3 loop is CAGNDRGQGNGYTF. CDR3 sequence (DNA): TGTGCCGGAAACGATAGAGGACAGGGAAATGGCTACACCTTC.

The J gene is TRBJ1-4, the V gene TRBV3-1 (or the pseudogene TRBV3-2); tentatively, D is TRBD1 (6 bases). Germline V gives CDR1 LGHDT, CDR2 YNNKEL (reference sequence). CDR3 length: 17 residues. Trimming cost V 2 bases and J 5 bases, with 18 bases left between them. The CDR3 coding sequence is TGTGCCAGCAGCCAAAGGGGGGCCGGAGGGAGCAATGAAAAACTGTTTTTT. Encoded protein: CASSQRGAGGSNEKLFF.

This chain connects TRBV5-1 to TRBJ2-1; D uncertain. Germline V CDR1 and CDR2: SGHRS, YFSETQ. This CDR3 spans 12 amino acids. V lost 4 bases and J 5 bases, leaving 7 bases between the germline ends. CDR3 sequence reads: CASSQVNNEQFF. The CDR3, as DNA: TGCGCCAGCAGCCAGGTTAACAATGAGCAGTTCTTC.

V usage is TRBV6-2 or TRBV6-3 and J usage is TRBJ1-2, with 7 bases fitting TRBD1. Germline CDR1 reads MNHEY; CDR2 reads SVGEGT. V lost 2 bases to trimming and J lost 6 bases; unmatched junction nucleotides: 18. This CDR3 is 18 amino acids long. The CDR3 DNA follows: TGTGCCAGCAGTTACCTTCCGGGACAGCCAGTAAGCGGGGATGGCTACACCTTC. This encodes CASSYLPGQPVSGDGYTF.

V is TRBV18 and J is TRBJ2-3; D uncertain. Trimming took 4 bases from V and 3 from J, leaving 8 bases between them. The CDR3 covers 13 residues. The germline V gene encodes CDR1 KGHSH and CDR2 LQKENI. The DNA of the CDR3 is TGTGCCAGCTCACTACCGAGTACAGATACGCAGTATTTT. This encodes CASSLPSTDTQYF.

The chain employs TRBV7-2 and TRBJ1-1, with no clear D. With 3 bases removed from V and 4 bases from J, the gap between germline ends came to 9 bases. Germline lookup yields CDR1 SGHTA and CDR2 FQGNSA. The CDR3 has 13 amino acids. CDR3 DNA: TGTGCCAGCAGCTTGAAGGGAAGCACTGAAGCTTTCTTT. It specifies CASSLKGSTEAFF.

The rearrangement joins TRBV28 to TRBJ1-3; TRBD1 is a possible D gene (5 bases). Germline CDR1 and CDR2: MDHEN and SYDVKM. The CDR3 loop spans 17 amino acids. V lost 8 bases and J 0 bases, leaving 20 bases between the germline ends. CDR3 coding DNA: TGTGCCAGCGGAACCTTCAGGGAGGGAATCTCTGGAAACACCATATATTTT. This gives the protein CASGTFREGISGNTIYF.

The rearrangement uses TRBV5-1 and TRBJ1-2; 7 nucleotides line up with TRBD1. V lost 0 bases to trimming and J lost 2 bases; unmatched junction nucleotides: 4. The CDR3 length is 15 residues. Germline V gene sequence: CDR1 SGHRS, CDR2 YFSETQ. CDR3 amino acids: CASSLASGGNYGYTF. CDR3 DNA sequence: TGCGCCAGCAGCTTGGCCTCAGGGGGAAACTATGGCTACACCTTC.

The rearrangement uses TRBV29-1 and TRBJ1-2; possibly TRBD1 for D (5 bases). Germline V CDR1 and CDR2: SQVTM, ANQGSEA. There are 15 residues in the CDR3. V was cut by 7 bases and J by 0 bases, with 18 bases left in between. The CDR3 sequence is CSAPFRDQANYGYTF. The CDR3 DNA reads TGCAGCGCTCCTTTCCGGGACCAAGCTAACTATGGCTACACCTTC.

The J gene is TRBJ2-7, the V gene TRBV28; D is possibly TRBD1 (6 bases). The CDR3 is 14 amino acids. V lost 0 bases to trimming and J lost 2 bases, with 8 bases between them. The germline CDR1 and CDR2 sequences are MDHEN and SYDVKM. In DNA, the CDR3 is TGTGCCAGCAGTTTATGGGGGGCCACCTACGAGCAGTACTTC. This gives the protein CASSLWGATYEQYF.

The chain has TRBV2 and TRBJ1-5; TRBD1 might be the D (5 bases). Germline lookup yields CDR1 SNHLY and CDR2 FYNNEI. V lost 3 bases to trimming and J lost 0 bases, with 21 bases between them. This CDR3 comprises 19 residues. The CDR3 region is CASSDGRPGVAYSNQPQHF. For the CDR3, the DNA is TGTGCCAGCAGTGATGGGAGACCGGGGGTGGCCTATAGCAATCAGCCCCAGCATTTT.

This chain joins TRBV7-9 and TRBJ2-1; TRBD1 agrees at 8 bases. V lost 5 bases and J lost 1; bases outside the gene matches: 7. CDR3 length equals 16 residues. The germline V gene has CDR1 SEHNR and CDR2 FQNEAQ (reference sequence). As DNA, the CDR3 is TGTGCCAGCAGCCCGCGGACAGGGCGGTCCTACAATGAGCAGTTCTTC. Protein sequence: CASSPRTGRSYNEQFF.

The V gene is TRBV15, the J gene TRBJ2-5, with TRBD1 matching 9 bases. The CDR3 loop spans 16 amino acids. Germline CDR1 reads LNHNV; CDR2 reads YYDKDF (reference sequence). V lost 1 base to trimming and J lost 5 bases; unmatched junction nucleotides: 8. The CDR3 protein is CATSRAMGQGGETQYF. The CDR3 DNA is TGTGCCACCAGCAGAGCGATGGGACAGGGAGGGGAGACCCAGTACTTC.

This clone was seen a few times. The rearrangement links TRBV14 to TRBJ1-3, with TRBD1 identical over 11 bases. The V gene's germline CDR1 is SGHDN and CDR2 FVKESK. The CDR3 runs 15 residues. The junction had 3 bases not matched to a gene; V was cut back by 4 bases and J by 4 bases. The CDR3 is CASSLDRGPGNTIYF. CDR3 DNA sequence: TGTGCCAGCAGCCTGGACAGGGGGCCAGGAAACACCATATATTTT.

V is TRBV27 and J is TRBJ2-2; D not certain. Trimming cost V 2 bases and J 1 base, with 8 bases left between them. This CDR3 contains 15 residues. The germline gives CDR1 MNHEY, CDR2 SMNVEV (reference sequence). CDR3 DNA sequence: TGTGCCAGCAGTTTAGAAAGGGTGAACACCGGGGAGCTGTTTTTT. Residues: CASSLERVNTGELFF.

The V and J genes are TRBV6-1 and TRBJ1-5; D not resolved. V shed 1 base and J shed 3 bases, with 10 bases lying between them. The CDR3 is 15 residues long. Looked up from germline, CDR1 is MNHNS and CDR2 is SASEGT. The CDR3 loop reads CASSEVRGNNQPQHF. As DNA, the CDR3 is TGTGCCAGCAGTGAAGTACGCGGGAACAATCAGCCCCAGCATTTT.

V usage is TRBV5-5 and J usage is TRBJ2-5; 9 bases are shared with TRBD1. This CDR3 spans 16 amino acids. Per germline, CDR1 SGHKS and CDR2 YYEKEE (reference sequence). The V gene end was trimmed by 0 bases and the J gene end by 4 bases; junction bases not matched to a gene: 7. The CDR3 nucleotides are TGTGCCAGCAGCTTGGAACAGGGGGCTGTTGTAGAGACCCAGTACTTC. It yields the protein CASSLEQGAVVETQYF.

The chain uses TRBV12-3 or TRBV12-4 and TRBJ2-5; tentatively, D is TRBD1 (6 bases). The V gene lost 4 bases and the J gene lost 4 bases, with 7 bases spanning the gap. This CDR3 is 12 amino acids long. The chain's CDR3 is CASSWTVETQYF. The CDR3 DNA is TGTGCCAGCAGTTGGACAGTAGAGACCCAGTACTTC.

The chain couples TRBV5-1 to TRBJ2-5; 8 positions match TRBD2. Germline assignment: CDR1 SGHRS and CDR2 YFSETQ. After removal of 6 bases from V and 1 base from J, the junction contained 2 bases not matched to a gene. The CDR3 extends over 13 amino acids. Written as DNA, the CDR3 is TGCGCCAGCATGGCGGGGGGCCAAGAGACCCAGTACTTC. This gives the protein CASMAGGQETQYF.